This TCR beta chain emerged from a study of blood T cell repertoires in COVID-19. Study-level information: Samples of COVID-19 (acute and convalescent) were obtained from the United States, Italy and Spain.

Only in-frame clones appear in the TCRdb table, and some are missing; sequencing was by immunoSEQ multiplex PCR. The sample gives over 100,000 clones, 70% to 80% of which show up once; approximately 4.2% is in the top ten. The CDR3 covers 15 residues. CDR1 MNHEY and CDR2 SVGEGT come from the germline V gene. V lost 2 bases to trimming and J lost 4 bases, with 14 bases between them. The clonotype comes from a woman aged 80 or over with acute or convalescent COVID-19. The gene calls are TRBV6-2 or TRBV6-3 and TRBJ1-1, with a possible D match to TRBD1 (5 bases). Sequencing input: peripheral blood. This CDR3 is CASSYGWQGVTEAFF. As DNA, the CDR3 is TGTGCCAGCAGTTACGGTTGGCAGGGTGTCACTGAAGCTTTCTTT.